The 3 T cell receptor beta chains listed next were all sequenced from one sample in a study of blood T cell repertoires in COVID-19. Sequencing was performed with immunoSEQ multiplex PCR; in TCRdb, only in-frame clones are kept and a portion is missing. Of 300,000 to 450,000 clones in the sample, 75% to 90% were seen once. The specimen was PBMCs or T cells enriched from blood (not recorded which). The receptor set was obtained from a man between 18 and 29 years old who had recovered from COVID-19.

The rearrangement uses TRBV27 and TRBJ2-2, with TRBD2 identical over 11 bases. This CDR3 has 15 residues. V gave up 1 base and J gave up 6 bases; unmatched junction bases: 1. Germline-derived CDR1 and CDR2 are MNHEY and SMNVEV (reference sequence). The DNA for the CDR3 is TGTGCCAGCAGTTTATTAGCGGGAGGGCCCGGGGAGCTGTTTTTT. Its translation is CASSLLAGGPGELFF.

The genes are TRBV5-5 and TRBJ2-7, with 11 bases that match TRBD1. The CDR3 sequence is 14 residues long. CDR1 and CDR2 from the germline V gene are SGHKS and YYEKEE (reference sequence). Trimming took 3 bases from V and 5 from J; bases not matched to a gene: 4. The CDR3 coding sequence is TGTGCCAGCAGCTCGGGACAGGGGGTCGACGAGCAGTACTTC. Translation: CASSSGQGVDEQYF.

The chain has TRBV20-1 and TRBJ1-1; possible D gene TRBD1, 5 bases. This CDR3 spans 11 amino acids. Per germline, CDR1 DFQATT and CDR2 SNEGSKA (reference sequence). V lost 1 base and J lost 6, with 6 bases in between. This CDR3 reads CSARVGPEAFF. The DNA of the CDR3 is TGCAGTGCTAGAGTGGGGCCTGAAGCTTTCTTT.